This T cell receptor beta chain was captured in a study of OX40 agonist ivuxolimab in advanced cancers. Study-level results: At 0.1-3.0 mg/kg, partial responders had clonal expansion among the lowest observed. Some patients who did not respond also had low normalized T-cell clonal expansion.

The germline V gene has CDR1 ENHRY and CDR2 SYGVKD. V gave up 3 bases and J gave up 4 bases; unmatched junction bases: 5. CDR3 length equals 16 residues. In regard to this clone: Its antigen is still unknown.

Libraries were prepared by immunoSEQ multiplex PCR; TCRdb keeps only in-frame clonotypes and omits some of them. Of 100,000 to 130,000 clones detected, 80% to 95% appear once; the ten largest clones hold under 0.85%. Systemic immunosuppression or autoimmune disease history was grounds to exclude patients. Sequenced here: CD4+ or CD8+ T cells sorted from blood, sampled in a trial of the OX40 agonist ivuxolimab. The chain recombines TRBV10-3 with TRBJ2-3, with TRBD1 matching 12 bases. This TCR came from an adult with an advanced solid tumor such as melanoma, head and neck, liver or kidney cancer. The CDR3, as DNA: TGTGCCATCAGTGAAGGGACAGGGGGCAGGGCAGATACGCAGTATTTT. It encodes CAISEGTGGRADTQYF.